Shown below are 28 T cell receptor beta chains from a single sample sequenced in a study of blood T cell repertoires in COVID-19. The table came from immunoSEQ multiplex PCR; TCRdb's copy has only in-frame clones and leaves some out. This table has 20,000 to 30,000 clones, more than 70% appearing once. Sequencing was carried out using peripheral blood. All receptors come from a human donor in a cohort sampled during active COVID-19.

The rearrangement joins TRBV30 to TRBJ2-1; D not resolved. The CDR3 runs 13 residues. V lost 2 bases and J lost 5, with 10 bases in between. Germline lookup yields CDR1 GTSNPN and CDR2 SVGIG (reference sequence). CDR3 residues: CAWSPTRDNEQFF. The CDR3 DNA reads TGTGCCTGGAGTCCTACTCGGGACAATGAGCAGTTCTTC.

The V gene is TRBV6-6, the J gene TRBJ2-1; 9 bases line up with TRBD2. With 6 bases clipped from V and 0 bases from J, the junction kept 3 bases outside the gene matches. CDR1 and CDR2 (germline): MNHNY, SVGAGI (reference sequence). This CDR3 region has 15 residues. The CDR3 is CASSYSGSSYNEQFF. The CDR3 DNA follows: TGTGCCAGCAGCTATAGCGGGAGCTCCTACAATGAGCAGTTCTTC.

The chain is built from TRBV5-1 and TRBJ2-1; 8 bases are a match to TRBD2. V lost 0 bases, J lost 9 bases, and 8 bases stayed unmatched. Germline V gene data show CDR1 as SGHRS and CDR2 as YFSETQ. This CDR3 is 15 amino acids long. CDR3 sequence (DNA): TGCGCCAGCAGCTTGGAAACGGGAGGGGGTTCTGAGCAGTTCTTC. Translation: CASSLETGGGSEQFF.

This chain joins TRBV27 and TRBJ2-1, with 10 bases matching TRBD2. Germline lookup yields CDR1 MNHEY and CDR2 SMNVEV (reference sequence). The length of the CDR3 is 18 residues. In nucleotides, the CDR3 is TGTGCAACGACGTGGACTAGCGGACATCCAGACTCCTACAATGAGCAGTTCTTC. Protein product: CATTWTSGHPDSYNEQFF.

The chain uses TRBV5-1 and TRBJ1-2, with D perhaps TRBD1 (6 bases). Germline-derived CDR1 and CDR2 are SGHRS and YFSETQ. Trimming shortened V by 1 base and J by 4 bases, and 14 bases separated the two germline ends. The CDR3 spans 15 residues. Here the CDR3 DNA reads TGCGCCAGCAGCTTGCCGGGGGGCTCCGGCTATGGCTACACCTTC. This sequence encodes CASSLPGGSGYGYTF.

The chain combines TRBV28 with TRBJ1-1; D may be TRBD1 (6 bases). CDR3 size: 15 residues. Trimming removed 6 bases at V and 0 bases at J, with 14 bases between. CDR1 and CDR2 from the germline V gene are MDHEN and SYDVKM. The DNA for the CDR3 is TGTGCCAGCAGCCCAGGGGACCGCTTGAACACTGAAGCTTTCTTT. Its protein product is CASSPGDRLNTEAFF.

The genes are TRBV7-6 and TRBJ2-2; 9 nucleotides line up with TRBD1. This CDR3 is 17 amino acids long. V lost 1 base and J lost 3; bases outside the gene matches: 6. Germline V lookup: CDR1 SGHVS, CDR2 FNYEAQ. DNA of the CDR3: TGTGCCAGCAGCTTAGAGCCACAGGGGGCGGACACCGGGGAGCTGTTTTTT. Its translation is CASSLEPQGADTGELFF.

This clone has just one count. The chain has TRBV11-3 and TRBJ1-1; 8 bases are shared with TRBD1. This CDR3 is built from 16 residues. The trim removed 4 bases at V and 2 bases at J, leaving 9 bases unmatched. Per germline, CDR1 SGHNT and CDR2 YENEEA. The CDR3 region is CASSYQTGTGNTEAFF. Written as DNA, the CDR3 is TGTGCCAGCAGCTATCAGACCGGGACAGGAAACACTGAAGCTTTCTTT.

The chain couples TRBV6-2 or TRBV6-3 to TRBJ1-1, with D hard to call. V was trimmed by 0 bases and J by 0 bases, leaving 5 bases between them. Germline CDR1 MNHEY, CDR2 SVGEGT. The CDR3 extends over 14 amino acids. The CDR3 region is CASSYSSVNTEAFF. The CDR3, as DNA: TGTGCCAGCAGTTACTCGAGTGTGAACACTGAAGCTTTCTTT.

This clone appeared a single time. In DNA form, the CDR3 reads TGCGCCAGCAGTGAGCCTGGGACAGGGGTTGGCTACACCTTC. This sequence encodes CASSEPGTGVGYTF. The rearrangement uses TRBV10-2 and TRBJ1-2; 10 positions agree with TRBD1. The V gene's germline CDR1 is WSHSY and CDR2 SAAADI. The trim removed 2 bases at V and 7 bases at J, leaving 4 bases unmatched. The CDR3 consists of 14 residues.

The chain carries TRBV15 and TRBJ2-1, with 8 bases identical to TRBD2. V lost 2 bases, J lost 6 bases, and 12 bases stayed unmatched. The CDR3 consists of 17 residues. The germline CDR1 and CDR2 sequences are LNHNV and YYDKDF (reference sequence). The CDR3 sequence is CATSRRTSGQTLNEQFF. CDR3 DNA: TGTGCCACCAGCAGACGAACTAGCGGCCAGACTCTCAATGAGCAGTTCTTC.

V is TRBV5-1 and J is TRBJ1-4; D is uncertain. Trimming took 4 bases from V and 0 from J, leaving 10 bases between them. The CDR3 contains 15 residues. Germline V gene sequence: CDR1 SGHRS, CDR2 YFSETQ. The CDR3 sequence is CASSTTPSTNEKLFF. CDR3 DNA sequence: TGCGCCAGCAGCACGACACCCTCAACTAATGAAAAACTGTTTTTT.

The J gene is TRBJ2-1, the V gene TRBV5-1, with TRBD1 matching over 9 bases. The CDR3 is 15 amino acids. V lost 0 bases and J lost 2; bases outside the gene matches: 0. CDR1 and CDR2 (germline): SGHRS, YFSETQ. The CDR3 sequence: CASSLGQGAYNEQFF. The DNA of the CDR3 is TGCGCCAGCAGCTTGGGACAGGGGGCCTACAATGAGCAGTTCTTC.

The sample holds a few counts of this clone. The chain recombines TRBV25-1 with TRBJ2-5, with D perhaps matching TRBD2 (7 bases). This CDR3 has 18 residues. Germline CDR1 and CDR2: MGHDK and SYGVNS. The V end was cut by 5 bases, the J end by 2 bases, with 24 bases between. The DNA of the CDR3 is TGTGCCAGCAGTCCACCAAAGAGGGGCGGGGGCTTACAAGAGACCCAGTACTTC. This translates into CASSPPKRGGGLQETQYF.

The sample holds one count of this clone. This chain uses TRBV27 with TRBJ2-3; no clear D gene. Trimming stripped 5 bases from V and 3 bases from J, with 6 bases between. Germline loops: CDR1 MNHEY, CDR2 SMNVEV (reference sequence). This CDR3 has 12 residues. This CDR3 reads CASSPRTDTQYF. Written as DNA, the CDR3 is TGTGCCAGCAGTCCCAGGACAGATACGCAGTATTTT.

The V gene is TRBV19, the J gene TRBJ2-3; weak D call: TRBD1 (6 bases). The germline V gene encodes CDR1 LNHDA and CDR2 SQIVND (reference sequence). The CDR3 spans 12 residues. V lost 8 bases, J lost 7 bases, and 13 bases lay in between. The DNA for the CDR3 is TGTGCCAGTCAAGAACAGGGATATACGCAGTATTTT. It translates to CASQEQGYTQYF.

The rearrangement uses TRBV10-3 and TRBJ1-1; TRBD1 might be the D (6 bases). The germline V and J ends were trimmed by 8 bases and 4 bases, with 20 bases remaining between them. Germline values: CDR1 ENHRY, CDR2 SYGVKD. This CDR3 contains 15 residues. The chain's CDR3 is CAIGTSDRKGTEAFF. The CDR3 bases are TGTGCCATCGGAACCTCGGACAGAAAAGGCACTGAAGCTTTCTTT.

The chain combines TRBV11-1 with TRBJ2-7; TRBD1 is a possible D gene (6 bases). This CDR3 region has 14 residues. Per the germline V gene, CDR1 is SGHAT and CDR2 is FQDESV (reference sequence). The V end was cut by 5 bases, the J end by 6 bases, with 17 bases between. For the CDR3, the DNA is TGTGCCAGCAGCCAAACAGGGAATCGACCCGAGCAGTACTTC. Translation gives CASSQTGNRPEQYF.

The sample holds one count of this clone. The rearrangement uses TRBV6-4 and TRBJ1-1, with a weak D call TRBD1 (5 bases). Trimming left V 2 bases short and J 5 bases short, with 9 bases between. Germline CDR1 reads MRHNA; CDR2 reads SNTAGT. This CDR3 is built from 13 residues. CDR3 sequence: CASSDIQGTEAFF. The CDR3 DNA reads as TGTGCCAGCAGTGACATCCAGGGAACTGAAGCTTTCTTT.

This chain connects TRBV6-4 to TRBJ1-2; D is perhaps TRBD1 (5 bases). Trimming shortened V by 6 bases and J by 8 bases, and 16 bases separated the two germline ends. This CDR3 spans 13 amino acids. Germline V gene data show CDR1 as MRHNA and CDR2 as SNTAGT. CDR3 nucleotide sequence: TGTGCCAGCAGCGCTCGCGGGGGAAGCGGCTACACCTTC. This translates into CASSARGGSGYTF.

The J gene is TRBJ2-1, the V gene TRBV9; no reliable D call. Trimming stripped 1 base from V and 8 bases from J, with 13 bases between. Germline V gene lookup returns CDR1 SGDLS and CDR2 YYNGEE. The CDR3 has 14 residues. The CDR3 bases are TGTGCCAGCAGCGTATCAACTATTGGCGATGAGCAGTTCTTC. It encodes CASSVSTIGDEQFF.

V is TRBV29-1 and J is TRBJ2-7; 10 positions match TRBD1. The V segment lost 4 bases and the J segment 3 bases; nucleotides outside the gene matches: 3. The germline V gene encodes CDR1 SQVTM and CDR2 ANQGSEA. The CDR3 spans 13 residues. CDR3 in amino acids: CSVGTGGSYEQYF. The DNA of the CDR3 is TGCAGCGTTGGGACAGGGGGTAGCTACGAGCAGTACTTC.

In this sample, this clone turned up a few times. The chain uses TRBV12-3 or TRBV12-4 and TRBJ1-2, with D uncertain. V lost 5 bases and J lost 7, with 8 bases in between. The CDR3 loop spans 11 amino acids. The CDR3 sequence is CASSLNGGYTF. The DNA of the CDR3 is TGTGCCAGCAGTCTCAACGGTGGCTACACCTTC.

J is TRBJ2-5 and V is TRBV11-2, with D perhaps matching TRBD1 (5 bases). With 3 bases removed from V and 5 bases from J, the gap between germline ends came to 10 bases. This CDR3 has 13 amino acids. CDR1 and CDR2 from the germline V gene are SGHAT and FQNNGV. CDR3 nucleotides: TGTGCCAGCAGCTTTCAGGGCTGGGAGACCCAGTACTTC. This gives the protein CASSFQGWETQYF.

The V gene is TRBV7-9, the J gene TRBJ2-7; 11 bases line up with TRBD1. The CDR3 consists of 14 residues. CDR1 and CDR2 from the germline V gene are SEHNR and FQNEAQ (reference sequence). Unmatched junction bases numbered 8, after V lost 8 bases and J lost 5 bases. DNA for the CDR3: TGTGCCAGCGTCCAGGGACAGGGGGACCACGAGCAGTACTTC. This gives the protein CASVQGQGDHEQYF.

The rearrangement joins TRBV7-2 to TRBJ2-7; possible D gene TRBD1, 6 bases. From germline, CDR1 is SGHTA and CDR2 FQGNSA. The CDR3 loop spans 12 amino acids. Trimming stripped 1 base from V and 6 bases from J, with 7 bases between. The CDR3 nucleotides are TGTGCCAGCAGCTTAGACAGGGCCGAGCAGTACTTC. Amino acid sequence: CASSLDRAEQYF.

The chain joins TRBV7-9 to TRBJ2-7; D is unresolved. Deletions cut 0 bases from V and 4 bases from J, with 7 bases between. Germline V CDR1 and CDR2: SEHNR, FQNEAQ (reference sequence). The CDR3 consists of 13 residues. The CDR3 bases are TGTGCCAGCAGCTTAGCGGGCACATACGAGCAGTACTTC. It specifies CASSLAGTYEQYF.

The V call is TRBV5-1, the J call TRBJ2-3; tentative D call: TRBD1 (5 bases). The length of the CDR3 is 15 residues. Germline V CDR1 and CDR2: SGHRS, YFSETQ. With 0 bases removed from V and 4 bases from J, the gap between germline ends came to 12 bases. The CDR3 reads CASSLEGRAADTQYF. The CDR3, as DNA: TGCGCCAGCAGCTTGGAGGGCAGGGCGGCAGATACGCAGTATTTT.